This T cell receptor beta chain was recorded in a study of beta chain features in type 1 diabetes. Study details: There were 107,917,701 sorted cells examined across all samples.

As concerns this clone: The antigen is not known.

Sequenced material consisted of expressed TCRB transcripts (all of the isolated RNA was reverse transcribed). Sequenced by immunoSEQ multiplex PCR; TCRdb stores in-frame clones only, minus some. There are about 150,000 clones in the sample; 8% to 13% occur only once, and around 1.2% lies in the top ten. Study-level findings and limits: The naive, central memory and Treg TCRB repertoires of patients appeared to be more similar to one another than those of healthy donors. Moderately but significantly shorter TCRB CDR3s were found in Type 1 diabetes patients in all four CD4+ subsets.

This CDR3 comprises 12 residues. The J segment lost 2 bases and the V segment lost 6 bases, leaving 1 base of the junction unmatched. Germline V gene sequence: CDR1 MNHEY, CDR2 SVGAGI. The specimen sequenced was naive CD4+ T cells from blood. The receptor was derived from a man younger than 30 in good health. The chain uses TRBV6-5 and TRBJ2-7; TRBD1 matches 7 bases. CDR3 in DNA: TGTGCCAGCAGGGGACAGACCTACGAGCAGTACTTC. Amino acids: CASRGQTYEQYF.